This T cell receptor beta chain was recovered during a study of blood T cell repertoires in COVID-19. On the study more broadly: There were acute and convalescent COVID-19 samples, and they came from the United States, Italy and Spain. In each case, the material was cDNA or gDNA derived from T cells, B-cell-depleted T cells, or PBMCs.

In the original workflow: Cell counts per sample came from amplifying reference gene primers. Only in-frame clones appear in the TCRdb table, and some are missing; sequencing was by immunoSEQ multiplex PCR. V and J calls plus clone size are reproduced from that table; the DNA served to infer D and trimming. The sample lists about 190,000 clones, approximately 84% occurring once. V was trimmed by 1 base and J by 2 bases, leaving 9 bases between them. Germline lookup yields CDR1 MDHEN and CDR2 SYDVKM. This CDR3 region has 16 residues. The rearrangement joins TRBV28 to TRBJ2-6; D may be TRBD2 (6 bases). The clonotype originates from a woman in her 70s with active or convalescent COVID-19. The sequenced material came from peripheral blood. The CDR3 nucleotides are TGTGCCAGCAGTTTATCGGCGGGGACTGGGGCCAACGTCCTGACTTTC. This codes for CASSLSAGTGANVLTF.